This TCR beta chain comes out of a study of T cells in Graves' hyperthyroidism and ophthalmopathy. Study observations and caveats: From stable hyperthyroidism, ophthalmopathy was separated by a 13 V-J model.

It was RNA transcripts that yielded the amplified TCR beta CDR3 regions. In the first-round RT-PCR of the TCR CDR3, the HTBI primer set was used. TCRdb passed the multiplex PCR reads through MiXCR, listing each CDR3 protein once. Counted here are around 690,000 distinct CDR3 sequences, roughly 17% occurring once; the ten biggest clones make up roughly a sixth. A few counts support this clonotype. The antigen is unknown. V lost 0 bases and J 0 bases, leaving 12 bases between the germline ends. The germline CDR1 and CDR2 sequences are KGHSH and LQKENI. The CDR3 totals 17 residues. This sequence originates from a man aged 50-59 years with Graves' hyperthyroidism. The V gene is TRBV18, the J gene TRBJ1-5; tentatively, D is TRBD1 (5 bases). The sequenced sample consisted of blood. The DNA of the CDR3 is TGTGCCAGCTCACCACCGGTAGTAAGGGGTAGCAATCAGCCCCAGCATTTT. Its protein product is CASSPPVVRGSNQPQHF.